The clone carrying this TCR beta chain has more than one count but fewer than ten. The antigen is not known. Described treatment: roughly 18 received Ad26.COV2.S at low or high dose, single or two shots; about five received placebo; per-sample allocation not given. Vaccine and placebo recipients were sampled on day 63 after the first injection. This CDR3 has 21 residues. Germline CDR1 LNHNV, CDR2 YYDKDF (reference sequence). V lost 3 bases, J lost 0 bases, and 27 bases lay in between. These data come from a study of Ad26.COV2.S vaccination and SARS-CoV-2 variants. Study-level findings and limits: The TCR breadth and depth analyses may have understated or missed part of the total T cell responses.

Profiled with immunoSEQ multiplex PCR; TCRdb holds only in-frame clones, not every one. The sample shows approximately 500,000 clones, about 83% of them seen only once. The sample here was peripheral blood, taken in a trial of Ad26.COV2.S vaccine versus placebo. This sequence originates from a person between 18 and 60 years old who received the Ad26.COV2.S COVID-19 vaccine or a placebo. J is TRBJ1-3 and V is TRBV15; tentative D call: TRBD1 (5 bases). The CDR3 bases are TGTGCCACCAGCAGGGCCCTTAGGGACGGAGGGCTTTCTCGCTCTGGAAACACCATATATTTT. This encodes CATSRALRDGGLSRSGNTIYF.